This T cell receptor beta chain was sequenced during a study of T cells in tumors after PD-1 blockade. The assay was immunoSEQ multiplex PCR, and TCRdb's table has in-frame clones only and misses some. This sample has 15,000 to 20,000 clones, with approximately 84% found just once. Tumor or blood genomic DNA was sequenced, with inputs of roughly 550 ng to 6,500 ng. This TCR derives from a human donor with advanced basal cell or squamous cell carcinoma (not recorded which). Here the sequenced sample was PBMCs, taken after anti-PD-1 therapy.

The CDR3 loop is CASSSYHRGPGSEAFF. The CDR3 DNA reads as TGTGCCAGCAGCTCGTATCACAGGGGGCCCGGCTCTGAAGCTTTCTTT. This chain links TRBV5-6 with TRBJ1-1, with TRBD1 matching over 9 bases. The CDR3 runs to 16 residues. V shed 3 bases and J 6 bases; nucleotides not matched to a gene: 12. Germline V gene data show CDR1 as SGHDT and CDR2 as YYEEEE.